These 20 T cell receptor beta chains originate from one sample sequenced in a study of radiotherapy plus CTLA-4 blockade in lung cancer. Only in-frame clones appear in the TCRdb table, and some are missing; sequencing was by immunoSEQ multiplex PCR. The sample lists 81,000 or so clones; about 87% were seen once. The sample was peripheral blood, taken from a patient treated with radiotherapy plus ipilimumab. These receptors came from a human donor with non-small cell lung cancer who had stable disease on radiotherapy plus ipilimumab.

This clone was detected only once. The chain combines TRBV9 with TRBJ2-5, with 16 bases that match TRBD2. Germline V gene lookup returns CDR1 SGDLS and CDR2 YYNGEE. This CDR3 has 16 residues. The V and J ends lost 3 bases and 2 bases, in that order; junction bases with no gene match: 1. In DNA, the CDR3 is TGTGCCAGCAGCGGGGGACTAGCGGGAGGGCAAGAGACCCAGTACTTC. Translating gives CASSGGLAGGQETQYF. Complete variable domain (other parts from reference TRBV9 and TRBJ2-5): DSGVTQTPKHLITATGQRVTLRCSPRSGDLSVYWYQQSLDQGLQFLIQYYNGEERAKGNILERFSAQQFPDLHSELNLSSLELGDSALYFCASSGGLAGGQETQYFGPGTRLLVL.

The table lists this clone with a few counts. The V gene is TRBV19, the J gene TRBJ1-2; perhaps TRBD1 as D (5 bases). Germline CDR1 and CDR2: LNHDA and SQIVND (reference sequence). The CDR3 runs 13 residues. V was trimmed by 3 bases and J by 3 bases, leaving 8 bases between them. CDR3 in amino acids: CASSILGDYGYTF. The CDR3 DNA reads as TGTGCCAGTAGTATTTTGGGGGACTATGGCTACACCTTC.

Turning to this clone: The same CDR3 arises from other DNA sequences in this sample as well. The J gene is TRBJ1-5, the V gene TRBV5-4, with a tentative D call TRBD1 (6 bases). This CDR3 region has 14 residues. Per germline, CDR1 SGHNT and CDR2 YYREEE (reference sequence). Trimming took off 4 bases at V and 4 bases at J, with 12 bases between the two ends. CDR3 residues: CASSLQGGNQPQHF. The CDR3 DNA reads as TGTGCCAGCAGCCTACAGGGAGGTAATCAGCCCCAGCATTTT.

The rearrangement joins TRBV2 to TRBJ1-1; D ambiguous. This CDR3 has 13 amino acids. Germline V CDR1 and CDR2: SNHLY, FYNNEI. Trimming took 6 bases from V and 1 from J, leaving 9 bases between them. CDR3 in amino acids: CASSPRQNTEAFF. CDR3 in DNA: TGTGCCAGCAGCCCAAGACAGAACACTGAAGCTTTCTTT.

There are a few counts of this clone. The rearrangement uses TRBV6-1 and TRBJ1-1; weak D call: TRBD1 (6 bases). Trimming took 7 bases from V and 10 from J, leaving 25 bases between them. The CDR3 is 15 residues long. Germline CDR1 reads MNHNS; CDR2 reads SASEGT. DNA of the CDR3: TGTGCCAGCAACCAGATCGATGCTTCAGGGGATCGAGCTTTCTTT. Protein: CASNQIDASGDRAFF.

The genes are TRBV10-3 and TRBJ2-1; TRBD2 agrees at 12 bases. V was clipped by 2 bases and J by 7 bases; unmatched bases: 9. Germline V lookup: CDR1 ENHRY, CDR2 SYGVKD. The CDR3 runs 17 residues. DNA of the CDR3: TGTGCCATCAGTGAGAACCCTAGCGGGAGGGCTGTAAATGAGCAGTTCTTC. Protein sequence: CAISENPSGRAVNEQFF.

The chain combines TRBV18 with TRBJ2-2; D possibly uses TRBD1 or TRBD2 (5 bases each). Trimming pared 0 bases from V and 0 bases from J, leaving 8 bases between. The CDR3 has 16 residues. Germline values: CDR1 KGHSH, CDR2 LQKENI. Written as DNA, the CDR3 is TGTGCCAGCTCACCACCGGGACGGTCGAACACCGGGGAGCTGTTTTTT. It translates to CASSPPGRSNTGELFF. The full variable domain, completed using reference TRBV18 and TRBJ2-2, is NAGVMQNPRHLVRRRGQEARLRCSPMKGHSHVYWYRQLPEEGLKFMVYLQKENIIDESGMPKERFSAEFPKEGPSILRIQQVVRGDSAAYFCASSPPGRSNTGELFFGEGSRLTVL.

This clone was seen only a few times. CDR3 in amino acids: CASSLAGPYEQYF. The CDR3 DNA sequence: TGTGCCAGCTCGCTAGCGGGCCCCTACGAGCAGTACTTC. This chain joins TRBV18 and TRBJ2-7, with 8 bases aligning to TRBD2. CDR1 is KGHSH and CDR2 is LQKENI in the germline V gene. The CDR3 sequence is 13 residues long. With V trimmed by 6 bases and J by 2 bases, 3 bases remained unmatched.

The chain carries TRBV6-1 and TRBJ2-7; TRBD2 matches 10 bases. This CDR3 comprises 15 residues. J was trimmed by 6 bases and V by 8 bases; bases with no gene match: 13. Germline V CDR1 and CDR2: MNHNS, SASEGT. CDR3 sequence reads: CASLYGAGGPGEQYF. The DNA of the CDR3 is TGTGCCAGCTTATACGGAGCGGGAGGGCCCGGCGAGCAGTACTTC.

The V and J genes are TRBV13 and TRBJ2-1; no clear D gene. The CDR3 length is 12 residues. V gave up 1 base and J gave up 10 bases, with 8 bases separating them. Germline values: CDR1 PRHDT, CDR2 FYEKMQ (reference sequence). The CDR3 reads CASSLVSPEQFF. For the CDR3, the DNA is TGTGCCAGCAGCTTAGTCTCTCCAGAGCAGTTCTTC.

This chain connects TRBV5-5 to TRBJ1-5; 9 nucleotides align to TRBD1. CDR1 is SGHKS, CDR2 YYEKEE, per germline (reference sequence). The CDR3 spans 14 residues. The V segment lost 4 bases and the J segment 5 bases; nucleotides outside the gene matches: 4. Here the CDR3 reads CASSLRDRDQPQHF. In DNA, the CDR3 is TGTGCCAGCAGCCTTCGGGACAGGGATCAGCCCCAGCATTTT.

This clone was seen just once. V gene TRBV19 combines with J gene TRBJ2-3; possibly TRBD2 for D (5 bases). V was trimmed by 1 base and J by 2 bases, leaving 13 bases between them. This CDR3 is built from 16 residues. The germline gives CDR1 LNHDA, CDR2 SQIVND (reference sequence). CDR3 in amino acids: CASSIVSGAFTDTQYF. Here the CDR3 DNA reads TGTGCCAGTAGTATAGTCAGCGGAGCGTTCACAGATACGCAGTATTTT.

This clone was counted between two and nine times. The CDR3 loop is CASSLIMTGSPLHF. CDR3 coding DNA: TGTGCCAGCAGCTTGATCATGACGGGTTCACCCCTCCACTTT. V and J are TRBV5-6 and TRBJ1-6; D ambiguous. Trimming removed 1 base from V and 9 bases from J, with 11 bases in between. Looked up from germline, CDR1 is SGHDT and CDR2 is YYEEEE. The CDR3 extends over 14 amino acids.

This chain uses TRBV29-1 with TRBJ2-5; D not resolved. Germline CDR1 SQVTM, CDR2 ANQGSEA. The CDR3 is made up of 13 amino acids. With 4 bases removed from V and 1 base from J, the gap between germline ends came to 10 bases. Written as DNA, the CDR3 is TGCAGCGTTGTAGTGTGGACCCAAGAGACCCAGTACTTC. It yields the protein CSVVVWTQETQYF.

DNA for the CDR3: TGTGCCAGCACGGAGACAGGGGCCAATGAGCAGTTCTTC. Its protein is CASTETGANEQFF. V usage is TRBV2 and J usage is TRBJ2-1; 8 nucleotides line up with TRBD1. This CDR3 comprises 13 residues. Germline V CDR1 and CDR2: SNHLY, FYNNEI. With V trimmed by 7 bases and J by 6 bases, 5 bases remained unmatched.

The chain links TRBV27 to TRBJ2-5; 8 bases are a match to TRBD1. The CDR3 is 16 amino acids. The V gene's germline CDR1 is MNHEY and CDR2 SMNVEV (reference sequence). V trimming: 5 bases; J trimming: 4 bases; junction bases outside the gene matches: 12. CDR3 loop: CASSLYKTGVRETQYF. The CDR3 DNA is TGTGCCAGCAGTCTCTACAAGACAGGGGTGAGAGAGACCCAGTACTTC.

As concerns this clone: In the same sample, other DNA sequences code for this CDR3. The chain recombines TRBV9 with TRBJ2-7; 11 positions agree with TRBD2. The ends lost 0 bases at V and 3 bases at J; junction bases unmatched: 2. From germline, CDR1 is SGDLS and CDR2 YYNGEE. The CDR3 consists of 15 residues. The CDR3 region is CASSVGLAGSYEQYF. CDR3 nucleotide sequence: TGTGCCAGCAGCGTAGGACTAGCGGGAAGCTACGAGCAGTACTTC.

The chain's CDR3 is CASSPGGGSNQPQHF. In DNA form, the CDR3 reads TGTGCCAGCAGTCCAGGGGGAGGTAGCAATCAGCCCCAGCATTTT. The chain employs TRBV7-8 and TRBJ1-5, with 7 bases identical to TRBD1. Per germline, CDR1 SGHVS and CDR2 FQNEAQ. The ends lost 6 bases at V and 0 bases at J; junction bases unmatched: 5. The CDR3 runs to 15 residues. Supplemented by reference TRBV7-8 and TRBJ1-5, the full variable domain reads GAGVSQSPRYKVAKRGQDVALRCDPISGHVSLFWYQQALGQGPEFLTYFQNEAQLDKSGLPSDRFFAERPEGSVSTLKIQRTQQEDSAVYLCASSPGGGSNQPQHFGDGTRLSIL.

V usage is TRBV11-2 and J usage is TRBJ2-1, with a possible D match to TRBD1 (6 bases). Per the germline V gene, CDR1 is SGHAT and CDR2 is FQNNGV. Between the trimmed V and J ends, which lost 5 bases and 4 bases, there was a span of 21 bases. The CDR3 contains 17 residues. The CDR3 sequence is CASSARLGTKTYNEQFF. The CDR3 DNA reads TGTGCCAGCAGCGCCAGGCTAGGGACAAAAACTTACAATGAGCAGTTCTTC.

The rearrangement uses TRBV28 and TRBJ2-7; 8 bases match TRBD1. After removal of 3 bases from V and 7 bases from J, the junction contained 14 bases not matched to a gene. This CDR3 has 16 residues. CDR1 and CDR2 from the germline V gene are MDHEN and SYDVKM. The DNA of the CDR3 is TGTGCCAGCAGTTTGTTGTCAGGGGGCCGATTGGAGGAGCAGTACTTC. Translating it yields CASSLLSGGRLEEQYF.